The 11 T cell receptor beta chains reported below all come from one sample, sequenced in a study of identifying expanded T cells in peripheral blood. This table comes from immunoSEQ multiplex PCR, and its TCRdb copy is limited to in-frame clones, with some not included. The sample includes approximately 100,000 clones, about 89% of them seen just once. The sequencing input was blood. Receptors were obtained from a person aged 18 to 75 in good health.

V usage is TRBV7-8 and J usage is TRBJ2-5, with D perhaps matching TRBD2 (5 bases). The end of the DNA is better explained by TRBJ2-7, so the J call may be wrong. CDR1 SGHVS and CDR2 FQNEAQ come from the germline V gene. The CDR3 extends over 14 amino acids. CDR3 region: CASSGPGWPNEQYF. The CDR3 coding sequence is TGTGCCAGCAGCGGCCCGGGGTGGCCTAACGAGCAGTACTTC.

This clone was picked up a small number of times. The CDR3 DNA sequence: TGTGCCAGTAGTCCCGAGACAGGGCGAGGCTACACCTTC. Translated: CASSPETGRGYTF. V usage is TRBV19 and J usage is TRBJ1-2; 7 positions agree with TRBD1. Germline V gene data show CDR1 as LNHDA and CDR2 as SQIVND (reference sequence). This CDR3 is 13 amino acids long. V was pared by 5 bases and J by 8 bases, with 8 bases of the junction left unmatched.

The chain employs TRBV5-4 and TRBJ1-2; TRBD1 matches 10 bases. Germline assignment: CDR1 SGHNT and CDR2 YYREEE (reference sequence). The trim removed 5 bases at V and 6 bases at J, leaving 16 bases unmatched. The CDR3 sequence is 17 residues long. CDR3 region: CASRPRGGQGTGNGYTF. The CDR3 DNA follows: TGTGCCAGCAGACCAAGGGGGGGACAGGGGACGGGGAATGGCTACACCTTC.

The chain is built from TRBV28 and TRBJ2-3; TRBD1 aligns across 7 bases. Germline V gene lookup returns CDR1 MDHEN and CDR2 SYDVKM. The CDR3 consists of 15 residues. With 6 bases clipped from V and 2 bases from J, the junction kept 8 bases outside the gene matches. In nucleotides, the CDR3 is TGTGCCAGCAGCCCGAGACAGGGCCACACAGATACGCAGTATTTT. It encodes CASSPRQGHTDTQYF. Full variable domain (rest looked up from reference TRBV28 and TRBJ2-3): DVKVTQSSRYLVKRTGEKVFLECVQDMDHENMFWYRQDPGLGLRLIYFSYDVKMKEKGDIPEGYSVSREKKERFSLILESASTNQTSMYLCASSPRQGHTDTQYFGPGTRLTVL.

The chain has TRBV15 and TRBJ2-5, with TRBD2 matching 7 bases. CDR1 and CDR2 from the germline V gene are LNHNV and YYDKDF (reference sequence). V dropped 5 bases and J dropped 6; count of bases not matched to a gene: 12. The CDR3 loop spans 15 amino acids. The CDR3 loop is CATSLGGGRGKTQYF. The CDR3 region has the DNA TGTGCCACCAGCTTGGGGGGGGGACGGGGAAAGACCCAGTACTTC.

The count of this clone is one. The chain links TRBV19 to TRBJ2-7; D might be TRBD1 or TRBD2, each matching 5 bases. Germline V gives CDR1 LNHDA, CDR2 SQIVND (reference sequence). CDR3 size: 15 residues. V lost 4 bases and J 5 bases, leaving 18 bases between the germline ends. The CDR3 nucleotides are TGTGCCAGTAGTAGGGGACGGCGGGCGGGCCACGAGCAGTACTTC. Protein sequence: CASSRGRRAGHEQYF.

The chain joins TRBV18 to TRBJ2-5; D ambiguous. The germline gives CDR1 KGHSH, CDR2 LQKENI. V was trimmed by 4 bases and J by 1 base, leaving 16 bases between them. The CDR3 runs to 16 residues. The CDR3 region is CASSHTQGRIQETQYF. The DNA for the CDR3 is TGTGCCAGCTCACACACCCAAGGCCGTATCCAAGAGACCCAGTACTTC.

CDR3 amino acids: CASSWMGGGTEAFF. The CDR3, as DNA: TGTGCCAGCAGCTGGATGGGGGGAGGAACTGAAGCTTTCTTT. This chain uses TRBV11-2 with TRBJ1-1, with D possibly being TRBD1 (5 bases). The CDR3 runs 14 residues. Germline values: CDR1 SGHAT, CDR2 FQNNGV. The V end lost 4 bases, the J end lost 5 bases, and 14 bases lay between the germline ends.

The rearrangement joins TRBV6-5 to TRBJ1-3; D is possibly TRBD1 (6 bases). The V gene lost 7 bases and the J gene lost 3 bases, with 13 bases spanning the gap. This CDR3 spans 14 amino acids. Germline lookup yields CDR1 MNHEY and CDR2 SVGAGI. The CDR3 DNA sequence: TGTGCCAGCATGGGGGGGGCTTATGGAAACACCATATATTTT. Its protein product is CASMGGAYGNTIYF.

The chain joins TRBV28 to TRBJ1-2; TRBD1 is a possible D gene (5 bases). The germline V and J ends were trimmed by 4 bases and 11 bases, with 20 bases remaining between them. Germline values: CDR1 MDHEN, CDR2 SYDVKM. The CDR3 length is 14 residues. The CDR3 loop reads CASSSGTKAGGYTF. DNA for the CDR3: TGTGCCAGCAGTTCTGGGACGAAGGCCGGGGGTTACACCTTC.

The CDR3 DNA follows: TGTGCCAGCAGTTGGGGACAGGGGTTCTATGGCTACACCTTC. Translating it yields CASSWGQGFYGYTF. The chain employs TRBV6-6 and TRBJ1-2; 10 bases are a match to TRBD1. The CDR3 runs to 14 residues. Germline trimming cut 4 bases from V and 4 bases from J; bases unmatched to any gene: 3. Looked up from germline, CDR1 is MNHNY and CDR2 is SVGAGI (reference sequence).